This T cell receptor (beta chain) is from a study of post-analysis software for immune sequencing data. Study summary: Multiple sclerosis in the patients followed relapsing-remitting, secondary progressive and progressive-relapsing courses.

Study observations and caveats: Multiple sclerosis patients had significantly lower normalized Chao1 diversity than controls. Batch-matched samples strongly co-clustered by F measure. Compared with controls, patients had more of about 5 TRBV segments, including TRBV5-6, TRBV5-1 and TRBV20-1.

The length of the CDR3 is 15 residues. Germline loops: CDR1 MNHNS, CDR2 SASEGT. V shed 2 bases and J shed 0 bases, with 10 bases lying between them. Unique molecular identifiers were built into the TCR beta cDNA libraries. Input amounts of roughly 0.85 to 10 million T cells were used. These gave approximately 500,000 cDNA molecules, so each molecule approximated one T cell. MiXCR, run by TCRdb on the PCR reads, gives a single entry per CDR3 protein. This table holds 150,000 to 200,000 distinct CDR3 sequences, approximately 31% found once. As to this clonotype: What it recognizes is unknown. A much larger clone lies a single base off, so this may be a read error.

Sequencing input: blood. The chain recombines TRBV6-1 with TRBJ1-2, with D uncertain. This receptor was identified in a girl under 18 with multiple sclerosis. The DNA of the CDR3 is TGTGCCAGCAGTGAACCTGTTCAAGCTAACTATGGCTACACCTTC. This gives the protein CASSEPVQANYGYTF.